This is a list of T cell receptor beta chains from one sample in a study of shared clonotypes between healthy human individuals. The data were produced by immunoSEQ multiplex PCR, yet TCRdb's version contains in-frame clones alone and is incomplete. The sample records about 530,000 clones, 96% being singletons. Source material: naive CD4+ T cells sorted from blood. Source of these receptors: a woman aged 30 to 39 in good health. Both conserved end residues are part of each CDR3. The D gene is left open where the match is weak. Rows may omit the clone size; those that give it use once, few, many or a size class.

d_call	clone_size	v_call	j_call	cdr3_nt	cdr3_aa
.	.	TRBV4-2	TRBJ2-2	TGTGCCAGCACCGAAGGGGGGGTTAACACCGGGGAGCTGTTTTTT	CASTEGGVNTGELFF
.	.	TRBV28	TRBJ1-5	TGTGCCAGCAGTTCCTGGCCTGGACGTTCGTATAGCAATCAGCCCCAGCATTTT	CASSSWPGRSYSNQPQHF
TRBD2	.	TRBV6-5	TRBJ2-4	TGTGCCAGCAGTTACGGAGGACTAGCGCTACAGTACTTC	CASSYGGLALQYF
.	.	TRBV29-1	TRBJ2-7	TGCAGCGTGGCAGGGACCTCTTCTTACGAGCAGTACTTC	CSVAGTSSYEQYF
.	.	TRBV7-2	TRBJ2-2	TGTGCCAGCAGCGCTGCGACTAGTGGGAACACCGGGGAGCTGTTTTTT	CASSAATSGNTGELFF
.	.	TRBV7-2	TRBJ2-4	TGTGCCAGCAGCTTAGGTTCTGGGAGACACATTCAGTACTTC	CASSLGSGRHIQYF
TRBD1	.	TRBV5-6	TRBJ1-4	TGTGCCAGCAGCTTCCAGGGGGCTGCGTCTAATGAAAAACTGTTTTTT	CASSFQGAASNEKLFF
.	.	TRBV5-1	TRBJ1-2	TGCGCCAGCAGCTCTCAGGAGGGCTATGGCTACACCTTC	CASSSQEGYGYTF
.	once	TRBV28	TRBJ2-3	TGTGCCAGCAGTTTATACACCGGGGGAATAGATACGCAGTATTTT	CASSLYTGGIDTQYF
.	.	TRBV7-8	TRBJ2-3	TGTGCCAGCAGCTTAGTGAGGTTGGGGGTCGCTACGCAGTATTTT	CASSLVRLGVATQYF
.	.	TRBV5-1	TRBJ2-4	TGCGCCAGCAGCTTTGGATCGGGCTCGCTAGCCAAAAACATTCAGTACTTC	CASSFGSGSLAKNIQYF
TRBD2	.	TRBV19	TRBJ2-1	TGTGCCAGTAGGGTTAGCGGGAGGGCCCAGTCCTACAATGAGCAGTTCTTC	CASRVSGRAQSYNEQFF
TRBD1	.	TRBV28	TRBJ1-2	TGTGCCAGCAGTTTACTACAGGGGGGCTACACCTTC	CASSLLQGGYTF
.	.	TRBV11-3	TRBJ2-3	TGTGCCAGCAGCTTAGGAGGGCCCTTTGAGCAGTATTTT	CASSLGGPFEQYF
.	.	TRBV6-4	TRBJ2-3	TGTGCCAGCAGTGACCGAGGCCGGGCCCAAGATACGCAGTATTTT	CASSDRGRAQDTQYF
TRBD2	.	TRBV6-5	TRBJ2-3	TGTGCCAGCAGCCTTCGGCGGGGGGACACAGATACGCAGTATTTT	CASSLRRGDTDTQYF
.	.	TRBV11-2	TRBJ2-3	TGTGCCAGCAGCTACGGACTCGTCGGGGCAGATACGCAGTATTTT	CASSYGLVGADTQYF
.	.	TRBV6-6	TRBJ1-2	TGTGCCAGCAGTTACCAGGGCCCTAACTATGGCTACACCTTC	CASSYQGPNYGYTF
.	.	TRBV19	TRBJ1-2	TGTGCCAGTACAATAAAAGGCGGGTCTTCCTCTGGCTACACCTTC	CASTIKGGSSSGYTF
TRBD2	.	TRBV7-6	TRBJ2-7	TGTGCCAGCAGCCCTAGCGGGAAATTCTACGAGCAGTACTTC	CASSPSGKFYEQYF
TRBD1	.	TRBV28	TRBJ2-6	TGTGCCAGCAGTCCTGGGTGGGGACAGGGGGCAACTGGGGCCAACGTCCTGACTTTC	CASSPGWGQGATGANVLTF
.	.	TRBV13	TRBJ2-7	TGTGCCAGCAGCTTACCCGGGGCGAGCGAGCAGTACTTC	CASSLPGASEQYF